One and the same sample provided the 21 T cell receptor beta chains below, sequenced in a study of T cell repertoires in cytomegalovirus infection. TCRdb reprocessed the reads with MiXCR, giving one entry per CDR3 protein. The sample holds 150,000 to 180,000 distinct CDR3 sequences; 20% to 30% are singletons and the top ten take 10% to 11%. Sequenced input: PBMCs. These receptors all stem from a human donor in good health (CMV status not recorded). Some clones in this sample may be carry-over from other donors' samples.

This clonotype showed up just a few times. The CDR3 is CASAERNTEAFF. DNA of the CDR3: TGTGCTAGTGCGGAGAGGAACACTGAAGCTTTCTTT. This chain connects TRBV12-5 to TRBJ1-1; no clear D. The CDR3 covers 12 residues. Trimming shortened V by 7 bases and J by 1 base, and 7 bases separated the two germline ends. CDR1 and CDR2 from the germline V gene are LGHNT and FRNRAP. The whole variable domain, remainder taken from reference TRBV12-5 and TRBJ1-1, is DARVTQTPRHKVTEMGQEVTMRCQPILGHNTVFWYRQTMMQGLELLAYFRNRAPLDDSGMPKDRFSAEMPDATLATLKIQPSEPRDSAVYFCASAERNTEAFFGQGTRLTVV.

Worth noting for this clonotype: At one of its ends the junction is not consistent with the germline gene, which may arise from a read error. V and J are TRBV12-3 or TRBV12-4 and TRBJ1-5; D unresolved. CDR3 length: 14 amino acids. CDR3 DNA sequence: TGTGCCAGCAGTTTTGGCAGGCGCAATCCGCCCCAGCATTTT. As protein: CASSFGRRNPPQHF.

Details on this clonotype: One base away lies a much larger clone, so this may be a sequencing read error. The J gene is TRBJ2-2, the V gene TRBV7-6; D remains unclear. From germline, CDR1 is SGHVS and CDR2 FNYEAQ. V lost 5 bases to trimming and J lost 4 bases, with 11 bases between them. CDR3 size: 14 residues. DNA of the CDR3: TGTGCCAGCAGCCCCGAACAGCGCACCGGGGAGCTGTTTTTT. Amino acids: CASSPEQRTGELFF.

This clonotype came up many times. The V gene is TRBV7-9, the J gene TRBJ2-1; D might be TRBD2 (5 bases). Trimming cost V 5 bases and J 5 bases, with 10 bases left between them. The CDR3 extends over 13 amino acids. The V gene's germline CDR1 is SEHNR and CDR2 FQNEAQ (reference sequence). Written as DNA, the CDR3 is TGTGCCAGCAGCATAGACTACGACAATGAGCAGTTCTTC. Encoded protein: CASSIDYDNEQFF.

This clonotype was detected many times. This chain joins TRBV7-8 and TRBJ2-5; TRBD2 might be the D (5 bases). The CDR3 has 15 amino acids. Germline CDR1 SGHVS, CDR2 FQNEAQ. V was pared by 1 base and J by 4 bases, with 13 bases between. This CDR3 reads CASSLEVVAGETQYF. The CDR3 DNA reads TGTGCCAGCAGCTTAGAGGTTGTTGCGGGAGAGACCCAGTACTTC.

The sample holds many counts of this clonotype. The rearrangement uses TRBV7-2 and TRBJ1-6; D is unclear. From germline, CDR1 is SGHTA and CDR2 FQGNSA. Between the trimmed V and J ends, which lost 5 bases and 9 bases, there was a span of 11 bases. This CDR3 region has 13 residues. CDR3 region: CASSPMTVSPLHF. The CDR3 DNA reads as TGTGCCAGCAGCCCCATGACGGTTTCACCCCTCCACTTT.

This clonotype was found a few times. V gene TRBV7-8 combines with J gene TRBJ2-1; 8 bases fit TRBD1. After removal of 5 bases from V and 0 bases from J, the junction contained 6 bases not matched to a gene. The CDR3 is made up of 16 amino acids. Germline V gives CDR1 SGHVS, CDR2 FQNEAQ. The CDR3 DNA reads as TGTGCCAGCAGCATAGGACAGGGAAGCTCCTACAATGAGCAGTTCTTC. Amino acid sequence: CASSIGQGSSYNEQFF. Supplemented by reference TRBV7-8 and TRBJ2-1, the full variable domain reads GAGVSQSPRYKVAKRGQDVALRCDPISGHVSLFWYQQALGQGPEFLTYFQNEAQLDKSGLPSDRFFAERPEGSVSTLKIQRTQQEDSAVYLCASSIGQGSSYNEQFFGPGTRLTVL.

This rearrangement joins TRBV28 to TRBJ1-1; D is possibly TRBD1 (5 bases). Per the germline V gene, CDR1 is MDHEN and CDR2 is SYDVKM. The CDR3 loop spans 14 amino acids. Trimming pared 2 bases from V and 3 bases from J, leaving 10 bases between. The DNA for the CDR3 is TGTGCCAGCAGTTTAGGCCGGGACGACACTGAAGCTTTCTTT. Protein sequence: CASSLGRDDTEAFF.

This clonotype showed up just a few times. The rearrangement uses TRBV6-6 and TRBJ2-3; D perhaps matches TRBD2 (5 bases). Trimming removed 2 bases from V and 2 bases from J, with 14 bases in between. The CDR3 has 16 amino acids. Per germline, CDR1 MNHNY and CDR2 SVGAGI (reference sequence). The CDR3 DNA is TGTGCCAGCAGTTACGGTGGAGGCGATTACACAGATACGCAGTATTTT. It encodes CASSYGGGDYTDTQYF.

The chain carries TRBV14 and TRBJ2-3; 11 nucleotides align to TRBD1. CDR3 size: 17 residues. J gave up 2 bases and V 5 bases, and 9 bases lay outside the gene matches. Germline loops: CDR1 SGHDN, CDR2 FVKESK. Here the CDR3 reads CASSESGQGAITDTQYF. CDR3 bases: TGTGCCAGCAGCGAGAGTGGACAGGGGGCGATCACAGATACGCAGTATTTT.

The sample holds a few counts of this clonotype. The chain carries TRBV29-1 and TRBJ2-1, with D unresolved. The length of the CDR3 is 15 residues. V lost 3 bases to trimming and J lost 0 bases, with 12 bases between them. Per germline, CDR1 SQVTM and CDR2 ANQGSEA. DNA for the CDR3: TGCAGCGTTGATGTGGCCCCGAGCTCCTACAATGAGCAGTTCTTC. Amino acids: CSVDVAPSSYNEQFF.

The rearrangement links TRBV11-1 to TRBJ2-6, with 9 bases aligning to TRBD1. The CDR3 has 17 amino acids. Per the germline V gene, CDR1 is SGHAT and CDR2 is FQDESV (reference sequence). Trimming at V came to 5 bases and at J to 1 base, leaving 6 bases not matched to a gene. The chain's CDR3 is CASSPRQGGSGANVLTF. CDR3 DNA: TGTGCCAGCAGCCCGAGACAGGGGGGTTCTGGGGCCAACGTCCTGACTTTC.

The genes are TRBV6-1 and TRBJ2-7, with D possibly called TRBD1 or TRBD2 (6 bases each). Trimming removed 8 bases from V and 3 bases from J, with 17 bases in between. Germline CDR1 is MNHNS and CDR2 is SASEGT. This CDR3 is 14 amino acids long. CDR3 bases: TGTGCCAGCGGGGAGACAGGAGGGATCTACGAGCAGTACTTC. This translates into CASGETGGIYEQYF.

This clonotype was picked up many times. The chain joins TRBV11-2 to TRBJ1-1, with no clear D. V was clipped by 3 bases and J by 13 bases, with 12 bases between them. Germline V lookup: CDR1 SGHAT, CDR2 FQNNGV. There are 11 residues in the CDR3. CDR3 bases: TGTGCCAGCAGCTTGGGGAGTTCCGATTTCTTT. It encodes CASSLGSSDFF.

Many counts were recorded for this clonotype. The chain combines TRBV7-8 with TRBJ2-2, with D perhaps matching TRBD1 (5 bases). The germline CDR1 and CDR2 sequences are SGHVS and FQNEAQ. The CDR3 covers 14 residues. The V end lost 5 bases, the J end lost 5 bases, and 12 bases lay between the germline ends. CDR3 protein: CASSPPQVTGELFF. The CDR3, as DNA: TGTGCCAGCAGCCCCCCACAGGTTACCGGGGAGCTGTTTTTT.

The CDR3 sequence is CASRPLRGENTEAFF. In DNA, the CDR3 is TGTGCCAGCAGGCCTCTGAGGGGGGAGAACACTGAAGCTTTCTTT. The genes are TRBV7-6 and TRBJ1-1; D perhaps matches TRBD1 (6 bases). The CDR3 is 15 residues long. Trimming shortened V by 6 bases and J by 1 base, and 15 bases separated the two germline ends. Per the germline V gene, CDR1 is SGHVS and CDR2 is FNYEAQ.

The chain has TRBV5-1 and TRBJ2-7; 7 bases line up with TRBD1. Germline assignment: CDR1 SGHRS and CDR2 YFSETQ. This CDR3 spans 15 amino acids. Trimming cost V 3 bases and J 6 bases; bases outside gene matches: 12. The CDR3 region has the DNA TGCGCCAGCAGCTACCGGGACAGCCCATCGAGCGAGCAGTACTTC. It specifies CASSYRDSPSSEQYF.

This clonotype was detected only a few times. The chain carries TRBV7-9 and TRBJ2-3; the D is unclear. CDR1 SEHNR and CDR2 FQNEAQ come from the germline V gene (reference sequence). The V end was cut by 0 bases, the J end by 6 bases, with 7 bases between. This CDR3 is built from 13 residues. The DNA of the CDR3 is TGTGCCAGCAGCTTAGCGGACGGGGATACGCAGTATTTT. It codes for CASSLADGDTQYF.

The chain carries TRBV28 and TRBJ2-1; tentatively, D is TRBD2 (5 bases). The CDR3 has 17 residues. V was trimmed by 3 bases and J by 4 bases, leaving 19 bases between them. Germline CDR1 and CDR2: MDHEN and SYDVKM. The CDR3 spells CASSFFITGSLYNEQFF. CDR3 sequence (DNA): TGTGCCAGCAGTTTCTTCATAACGGGGTCGTTGTACAATGAGCAGTTCTTC.

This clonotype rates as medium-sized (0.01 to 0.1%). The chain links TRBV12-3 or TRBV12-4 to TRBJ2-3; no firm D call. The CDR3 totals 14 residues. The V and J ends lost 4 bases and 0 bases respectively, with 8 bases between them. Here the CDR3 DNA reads TGTGCCAGCAGTTCAGCGCCCAGCACAGATACGCAGTATTTT. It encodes CASSSAPSTDTQYF.

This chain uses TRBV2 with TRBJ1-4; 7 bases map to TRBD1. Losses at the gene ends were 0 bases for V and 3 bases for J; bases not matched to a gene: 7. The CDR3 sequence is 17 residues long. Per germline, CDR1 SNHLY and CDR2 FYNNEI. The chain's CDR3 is CASSEALLGQSNEKLFF. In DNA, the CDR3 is TGTGCCAGCAGTGAAGCGCTTCTGGGACAGTCTAATGAAAAACTGTTTTTT. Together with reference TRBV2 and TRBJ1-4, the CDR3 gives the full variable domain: EPEVTQTPSHQVTQMGQEVILRCVPISNHLYFYWYRQILGQKVEFLVSFYNNEISEKSEIFDDQFSVERPDGSNFTLKIRSTKLEDSAMYFCASSEALLGQSNEKLFFGSGTQLSVL.